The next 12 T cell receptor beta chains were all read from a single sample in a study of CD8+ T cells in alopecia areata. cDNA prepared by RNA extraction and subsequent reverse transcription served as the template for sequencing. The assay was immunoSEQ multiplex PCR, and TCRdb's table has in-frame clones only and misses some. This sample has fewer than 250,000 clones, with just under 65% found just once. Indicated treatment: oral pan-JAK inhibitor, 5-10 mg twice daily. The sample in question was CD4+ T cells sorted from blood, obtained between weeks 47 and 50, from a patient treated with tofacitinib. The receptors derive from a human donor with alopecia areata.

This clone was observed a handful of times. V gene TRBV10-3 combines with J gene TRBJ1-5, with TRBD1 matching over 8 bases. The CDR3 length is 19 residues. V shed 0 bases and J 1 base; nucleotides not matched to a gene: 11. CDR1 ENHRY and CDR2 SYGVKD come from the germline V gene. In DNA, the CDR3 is TGTGCCATCAGTGAGTCGAGAACAGGGGGTGGAGGGAGCAATCAGCCCCAGCATTTT. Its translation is CAISESRTGGGGSNQPQHF.

CDR3 residues: CASRADLAHEQYF. Written as DNA, the CDR3 is TGTGCCAGCAGGGCGGATCTAGCCCACGAGCAGTACTTC. The gene calls are TRBV25-1 and TRBJ2-7, with D perhaps matching TRBD2 (5 bases). The CDR3 has 13 residues. Trimming took 6 bases from V and 5 from J, leaving 14 bases between them. The germline V gene has CDR1 MGHDK and CDR2 SYGVNS.

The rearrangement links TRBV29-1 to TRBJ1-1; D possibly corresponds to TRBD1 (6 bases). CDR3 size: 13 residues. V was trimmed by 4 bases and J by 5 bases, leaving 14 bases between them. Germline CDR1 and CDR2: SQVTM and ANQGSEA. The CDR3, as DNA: TGCAGCGTTGCACAGGGTTCGGGGACTGAAGCTTTCTTT. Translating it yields CSVAQGSGTEAFF.

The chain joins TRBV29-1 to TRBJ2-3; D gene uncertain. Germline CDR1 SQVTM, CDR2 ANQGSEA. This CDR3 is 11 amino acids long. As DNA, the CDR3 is TGCAGTCTCTCCCGTGGAGATACGCAGTATTTT. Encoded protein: CSLSRGDTQYF.

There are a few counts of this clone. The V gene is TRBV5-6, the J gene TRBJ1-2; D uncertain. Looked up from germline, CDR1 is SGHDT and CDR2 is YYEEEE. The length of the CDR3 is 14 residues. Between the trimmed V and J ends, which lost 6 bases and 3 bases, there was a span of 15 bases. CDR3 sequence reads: CASIRGTLHYGYTF. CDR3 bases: TGTGCCAGCATTCGAGGTACACTCCACTATGGCTACACCTTC. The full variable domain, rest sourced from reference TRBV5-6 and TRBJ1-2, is DAGVTQSPTHLIKTRGQQVTLRCSPKSGHDTVSWYQQALGQGPQFIFQYYEEEERQRGNFPDRFSGHQFPNYSSELNVNALLLGDSALYLCASIRGTLHYGYTFGSGTRLTVV.

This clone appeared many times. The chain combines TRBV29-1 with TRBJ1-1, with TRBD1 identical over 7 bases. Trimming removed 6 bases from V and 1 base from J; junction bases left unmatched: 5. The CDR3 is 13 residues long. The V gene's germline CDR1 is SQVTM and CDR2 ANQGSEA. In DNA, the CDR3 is TGCAGCGTGAACAGGGGTCGGAACACTGAAGCTTTCTTT. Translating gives CSVNRGRNTEAFF.

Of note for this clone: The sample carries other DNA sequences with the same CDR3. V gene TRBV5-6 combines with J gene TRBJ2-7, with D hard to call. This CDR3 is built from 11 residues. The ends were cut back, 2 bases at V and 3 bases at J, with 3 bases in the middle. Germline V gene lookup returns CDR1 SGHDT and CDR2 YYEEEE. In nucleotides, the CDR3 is TGTGCCAGCAGCTTAAACTACGAGCAGTACTTC. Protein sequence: CASSLNYEQYF.

CDR3 sequence reads: CASRTGNSNYGYTF. DNA of the CDR3: TGTGCCAGCAGGACGGGGAACTCAAACTATGGCTACACCTTC. The chain uses TRBV11-2 and TRBJ1-2; unclear D gene. With 6 bases removed from V and 2 bases from J, the gap between germline ends came to 13 bases. The germline gives CDR1 SGHAT, CDR2 FQNNGV. The CDR3 contains 14 residues.

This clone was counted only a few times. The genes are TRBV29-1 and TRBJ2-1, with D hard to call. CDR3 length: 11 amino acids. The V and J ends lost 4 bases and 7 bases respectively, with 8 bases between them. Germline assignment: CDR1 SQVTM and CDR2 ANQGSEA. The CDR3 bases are TGCAGCGTTGCCCTTGTAAATGAGCAGTTCTTC. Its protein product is CSVALVNEQFF.

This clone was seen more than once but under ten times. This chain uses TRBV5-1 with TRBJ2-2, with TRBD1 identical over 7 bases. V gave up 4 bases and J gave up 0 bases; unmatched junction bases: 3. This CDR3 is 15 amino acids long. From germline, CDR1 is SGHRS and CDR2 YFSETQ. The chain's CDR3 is CASSPDRTNTGELFF. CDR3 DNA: TGCGCCAGCAGCCCGGACAGGACGAACACCGGGGAGCTGTTTTTT. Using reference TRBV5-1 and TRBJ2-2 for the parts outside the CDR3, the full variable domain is KAGVTQTPRYLIKTRGQQVTLSCSPISGHRSVSWYQQTPGQGLQFLFEYFSETQRNKGNFPGRFSGRQFSNSRSEMNVSTLELGDSALYLCASSPDRTNTGELFFGEGSRLTVL.

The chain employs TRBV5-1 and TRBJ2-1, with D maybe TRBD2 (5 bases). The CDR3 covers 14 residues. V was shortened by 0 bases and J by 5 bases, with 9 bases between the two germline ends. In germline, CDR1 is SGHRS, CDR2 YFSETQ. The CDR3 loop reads CASSLALTNNEQFF. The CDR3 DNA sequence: TGCGCCAGCAGCTTGGCGTTGACTAACAATGAGCAGTTCTTC.

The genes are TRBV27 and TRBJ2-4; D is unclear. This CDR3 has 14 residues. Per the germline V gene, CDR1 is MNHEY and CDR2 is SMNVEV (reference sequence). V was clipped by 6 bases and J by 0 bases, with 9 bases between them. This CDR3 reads CASRGELAKNIQYF. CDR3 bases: TGTGCCAGCAGAGGCGAGCTAGCCAAAAACATTCAGTACTTC.